Detailed here is one T cell receptor beta chain. Here immunoSEQ multiplex PCR was the method, and the copy in TCRdb shows in-frame clones only, minus some. The sample shows 120,000 or so clones, roughly 90% of them seen only once. This sample stems from a study of cytomegalovirus exposure and HLA in healthy donors. Germline V lookup: CDR1 SGHTA, CDR2 FQGTGA. The CDR3 totals 16 residues. Unmatched junction bases numbered 4, after V lost 5 bases and J lost 2 bases. This receptor was taken from a woman in her thirties in good health and CMV-seropositive. Sequencing input: PBMCs. V usage is TRBV7-3 and J usage is TRBJ2-3, with 13 bases matching TRBD2. CDR3 in amino acids: CASSPGLAGNTDTQYF. The CDR3 DNA reads as TGTGCCAGCAGCCCGGGACTAGCGGGAAACACAGATACGCAGTATTTT.